This entry describes one T cell receptor (beta chain). This sample is part of a study of cytomegalovirus exposure and HLA in healthy donors. 60 Vbeta and 13 Jbeta primers were used in PCR. Clones were sequenced by immunoSEQ multiplex PCR, and TCRdb holds only the in-frame ones, with some missing. The profile shows fewer than 250,000 clones, over 70% of them singletons. The CDR3 has 16 residues. Unmatched junction bases numbered 8, after V lost 2 bases and J lost 4 bases. The germline V gene encodes CDR1 SGHTA and CDR2 FQGNSA. The gene calls are TRBV7-2 and TRBJ2-1; 7 bases are a match to TRBD2. The source material was PBMCs. The source of this sequence is a woman aged 25 to 39 in good health and CMV-seropositive. This CDR3 reads CASSLSGASAYNEQFF. CDR3 bases: TGTGCCAGCAGCTTAAGCGGGGCTAGCGCTTACAATGAGCAGTTCTTC. The variable domain in full, with the rest retrieved from reference TRBV7-2 and TRBJ2-1, is GAGVSQSPSNKVTEKGKDVELRCDPISGHTALYWYRQSLGQGLEFLIYFQGNSAPDKSGLPSDRFSAERTGGSVSTLTIQRTQQEDSAVYLCASSLSGASAYNEQFFGPGTRLTVL.